Sequencing of this TCR beta chain was carried out in a study of molecular identifiers for immune sequencing clone quantification. One entry per CDR3 protein, called by TCRdb with MiXCR from the PCR reads. The sample has about 97,000 distinct CDR3 sequences, 20% to 25% seen once. In germline, CDR1 is SGHRS, CDR2 YFSETQ. The CDR3 runs to 15 residues. V shed 4 bases and J 5 bases; nucleotides not matched to a gene: 8. About this clonotype: Its matching antigen is unknown.

Whole-study findings and limits: Spiked Jurkat TCR RNA equivalent to one cell reportedly surfaced among 900,000 to 1,000,000 naive cells.

Sequencing libraries of naive CD8 cells derived from roughly 20,000 to 1,000,000 sorted cells with 10%, 30% or 50% RNA. As CD8+CD4-CCR7+CD45RA+ cells, naive CD8 T cells were sorted. This TCR derives from a human donor in good health. Some libraries in this study had Jurkat cell RNA spiked in. The chain carries TRBV5-1 and TRBJ2-5; 10 bases are a match to TRBD2. Sequences were obtained from naive CD8+ T cells from blood, with Jurkat cell RNA spiked in. The subset here: FACS-sorted CD8+CD4-CCR7+CD45RA+ naive T cells. CDR3 amino acids: CASSQLSGREETQYF. For the CDR3, the DNA is TGCGCCAGCAGCCAGCTGAGCGGGAGGGAGGAGACCCAGTACTTC.